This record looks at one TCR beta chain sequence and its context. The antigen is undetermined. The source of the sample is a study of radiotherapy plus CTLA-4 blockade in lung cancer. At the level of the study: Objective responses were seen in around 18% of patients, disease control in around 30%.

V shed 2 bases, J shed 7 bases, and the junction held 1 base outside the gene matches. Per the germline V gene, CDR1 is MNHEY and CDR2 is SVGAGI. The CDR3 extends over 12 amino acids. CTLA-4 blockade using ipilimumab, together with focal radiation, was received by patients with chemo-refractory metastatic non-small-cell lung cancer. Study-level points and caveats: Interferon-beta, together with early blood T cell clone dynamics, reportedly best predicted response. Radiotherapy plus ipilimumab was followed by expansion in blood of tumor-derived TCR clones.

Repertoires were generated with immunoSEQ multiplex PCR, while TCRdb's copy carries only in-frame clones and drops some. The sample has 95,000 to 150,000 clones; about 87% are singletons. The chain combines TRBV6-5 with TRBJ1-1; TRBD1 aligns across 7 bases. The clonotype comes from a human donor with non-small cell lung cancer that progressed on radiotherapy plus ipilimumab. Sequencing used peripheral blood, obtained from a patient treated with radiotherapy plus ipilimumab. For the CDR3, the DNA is TGTGCCAGCAGTTACGGGGACAGTGAAGCTTTCTTT. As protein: CASSYGDSEAFF.